Below are 16 T cell receptor beta chains sequenced from a single sample in a study of graft-versus-host responses after intestinal transplantation. Lymphocytes from graft epithelium and lamina propria were isolated. Assay used: immunoSEQ multiplex PCR; TCRdb lists only in-frame clones, some missing. The table includes about 37,000 clones, roughly 87% detected once. Material: ileum tissue, obtained approximately 200 days after intestinal transplant. The source is a human patient who received an intestinal transplant, so some T cells may come from the graft donor.

The chain combines TRBV7-9 with TRBJ1-5; TRBD1 matches at 10 bases. This CDR3 is 14 amino acids long. Germline lookup yields CDR1 SEHNR and CDR2 FQNEAQ (reference sequence). With V trimmed by 8 bases and J by 4 bases, 5 bases remained unmatched. The CDR3 spells CASGGTGANQPQHF. The CDR3 DNA is TGTGCCAGCGGAGGGACAGGGGCGAATCAGCCCCAGCATTTT.

This clone was counted once. J is TRBJ2-5 and V is TRBV29-1; a possible D gene is TRBD1 (6 bases). V lost 6 bases and J 5 bases, leaving 13 bases between the germline ends. Germline V gene sequence: CDR1 SQVTM, CDR2 ANQGSEA. The CDR3 length is 12 residues. The CDR3 DNA sequence: TGCAGCGTAGATACAGGGTCCGAGACCCAGTACTTC. It specifies CSVDTGSETQYF.

This chain joins TRBV14 and TRBJ1-2; D gene unclear. The CDR3 consists of 13 residues. Deletions cut 1 base from V and 0 bases from J, with 3 bases between. The germline V gene has CDR1 SGHDN and CDR2 FVKESK. CDR3 amino acids: CASSQGANYGYTF. The CDR3 DNA sequence: TGTGCCAGCAGCCAAGGGGCTAACTATGGCTACACCTTC.

This clone came up a few times. The chain uses TRBV7-9 and TRBJ2-5; 10 bases fit TRBD2. Germline CDR1 and CDR2: SEHNR and FQNEAQ (reference sequence). The CDR3 contains 17 residues. The trim removed 1 base at V and 2 bases at J, leaving 7 bases unmatched. For the CDR3, the DNA is TGTGCCAGCAGCTTAGGGGGACTAGCGTTAATTCAAGAGACCCAGTACTTC. It translates to CASSLGGLALIQETQYF. The full variable domain, completed using reference TRBV7-9 and TRBJ2-5, is DTGVSQNPRHKITKRGQNVTFRCDPISEHNRLYWYRQTLGQGPEFLTYFQNEAQLEKSRLLSDRFSAERPKGSFSTLEIQRTEQGDSAMYLCASSLGGLALIQETQYFGPGTRLLVL.

The chain couples TRBV6-5 to TRBJ2-1; no reliable D call. V lost 0 bases to trimming and J lost 7 bases, with 4 bases between them. The length of the CDR3 is 12 residues. Per the germline V gene, CDR1 is MNHEY and CDR2 is SVGAGI. The CDR3 here is CASSYSWNEQFF. The DNA for the CDR3 is TGTGCCAGCAGTTACTCGTGGAATGAGCAGTTCTTC.

This chain uses TRBV7-2 with TRBJ2-7, with 8 bases lining up with TRBD2. From germline, CDR1 is SGHTA and CDR2 FQGNSA. This CDR3 has 13 amino acids. Trimming removed 6 bases from V and 7 bases from J; junction bases left unmatched: 8. The CDR3 here is CASRDSGVWEQYF. CDR3 in DNA: TGTGCCAGCAGGGATAGCGGGGTGTGGGAGCAGTACTTC.

J is TRBJ2-5 and V is TRBV6-5; D gene uncertain. In germline, CDR1 is MNHEY, CDR2 SVGAGI. The CDR3 length is 12 residues. Trimming stripped 2 bases from V and 2 bases from J, with 3 bases between. The CDR3 here is CASSYDQETQYF. The CDR3, as DNA: TGTGCCAGCAGTTACGATCAAGAGACCCAGTACTTC.

The table lists this clone with a few counts. The chain joins TRBV18 to TRBJ2-1; no clear D gene. The germline V gene has CDR1 KGHSH and CDR2 LQKENI. Trimming took off 4 bases at V and 7 bases at J, with 5 bases between the two ends. CDR3 length equals 11 residues. The CDR3: CASSLKNEQFF. The CDR3 nucleotides are TGTGCCAGCTCACTCAAAAATGAGCAGTTCTTC.

This clone was observed a handful of times. This chain connects TRBV2 to TRBJ2-7; D unclear. This CDR3 contains 10 residues. Germline V gene sequence: CDR1 SNHLY, CDR2 FYNNEI. V shed 4 bases and J shed 4 bases, with 2 bases lying between them. As DNA, the CDR3 is TGTGCCAGCAGTGTTTACGAGCAGTACTTC. Its translation is CASSVYEQYF.

The chain combines TRBV27 with TRBJ2-5; D is uncertain. CDR3 size: 14 residues. V was pared by 7 bases and J by 5 bases, with 17 bases between. CDR1 is MNHEY, CDR2 SMNVEV, per germline (reference sequence). CDR3 region: CASTFWTDRETQYF. CDR3 nucleotides: TGTGCCAGCACTTTCTGGACGGATCGGGAGACCCAGTACTTC.

A single count supports this clone. The chain employs TRBV18 and TRBJ2-7; D is perhaps TRBD1 or TRBD2 (6 bases each). This CDR3 contains 15 residues. CDR1 and CDR2 from the germline V gene are KGHSH and LQKENI. The V end was cut by 6 bases, the J end by 3 bases, with 18 bases between. Here the CDR3 DNA reads TGTGCCAGCTCGCGGGAACCAGGGGCTTTCTACGAGCAGTACTTC. Translating gives CASSREPGAFYEQYF.

The chain joins TRBV19 to TRBJ2-7; D call uncertain. V lost 4 bases and J 0 bases, leaving 7 bases between the germline ends. Germline V gives CDR1 LNHDA, CDR2 SQIVND (reference sequence). The CDR3 totals 13 residues. CDR3 in DNA: TGTGCCAGTAGTAATAGGGTCTCCTACGAGCAGTACTTC. Residues: CASSNRVSYEQYF.

The chain links TRBV6-1 to TRBJ1-2; a weak D match, TRBD1 (5 bases). Germline V gene sequence: CDR1 MNHNS, CDR2 SASEGT. This CDR3 has 14 amino acids. The V end lost 5 bases, the J end lost 0 bases, and 10 bases lay between the germline ends. The CDR3 sequence: CASSRDPANYGYTF. The CDR3 DNA sequence: TGTGCCAGCAGTCGGGACCCAGCTAACTATGGCTACACCTTC.

In this sample, this clone turned up once. The CDR3 DNA follows: TGTGCCAGCAGCGTAGGCAATAGCGGGACCTACGAGCAGTACTTC. It specifies CASSVGNSGTYEQYF. The J gene is TRBJ2-7, the V gene TRBV9, with 8 bases that match TRBD2. The CDR3 contains 15 residues. V dropped 0 bases and J dropped 2; count of bases not matched to a gene: 4. Per the germline V gene, CDR1 is SGDLS and CDR2 is YYNGEE.

The chain is built from TRBV4-1 and TRBJ1-1; 8 nucleotides line up with TRBD1. The CDR3 is made up of 15 amino acids. Germline V gene data show CDR1 as MGHRA and CDR2 as YSYEKL. After removal of 2 bases from V and 4 bases from J, the junction contained 6 bases not matched to a gene. Here the CDR3 DNA reads TGCGCCAGCAGCCAATACAGGGGGTCGAGCACTGAAGCTTTCTTT. It specifies CASSQYRGSSTEAFF.

This chain uses TRBV5-4 with TRBJ2-1, with D possibly TRBD2 on 5 matching bases. The V and J ends lost 10 bases and 3 bases respectively, with 20 bases between them. Germline loops: CDR1 SGHNT, CDR2 YYREEE (reference sequence). The CDR3 is 15 amino acids. CDR3 DNA sequence: TGTGCCGGATTGTGGGATTATCGGGGCTACAATGAGCAGTTCTTC. As protein: CAGLWDYRGYNEQFF.